Listed below are T cell receptor beta chains from one sample, sequenced in a study of metastatic and nonmetastatic thyroid tumors. MiXCR reprocessed the PCR reads for TCRdb. The sample records fewer than 30,000 clones, under 15% being singletons. The source material was blood. These receptor sequences come from a female donor with papillary thyroid cancer or a benign thyroid nodule (not recorded which). Some clones in this sample may be carry-over from other donors' samples. Each CDR3 is given with its conserved first and last residue. The order of the fields is clone size, D gene, V gene, J gene, CDR3 protein, CDR3 DNA. A D gene is named only where the DNA matches it firmly. Expanded clones are given a class, and other clones once, few, many or no size at all.

size: many; D: TRBD2; V: TRBV5-6; J: TRBJ2-1; CDR3: CASRPGLAASSYNEQFF; DNA: TGTGCCAGCAGACCCGGACTAGCGGCTAGCTCCTACAATGAGCAGTTCTTC
size: many; D: TRBD1; V: TRBV20-1; J: TRBJ2-2; CDR3: CSAVGQGNTGELFF; DNA: TGCAGTGCTGTCGGACAGGGGAACACCGGGGAGCTGTTTTTT
size: many; D: -; V: TRBV2; J: TRBJ2-2; CDR3: CASSATNRANTGELFF; DNA: TGTGCCAGCAGTGCGACAAACAGGGCGAACACCGGGGAGCTGTTTTTT
size: many; D: -; V: TRBV28; J: TRBJ2-1; CDR3: CASSFISFTHNEQFF; DNA: TGTGCCAGCAGCTTCATTTCTTTCACCCACAATGAGCAGTTCTTC
size: many; D: TRBD1; V: TRBV6-4; J: TRBJ2-1; CDR3: CASSDRQGSDEQFF; DNA: TGTGCCAGCAGTGACAGACAGGGAAGCGATGAGCAGTTCTTC
size: many; D: -; V: TRBV19; J: TRBJ1-5; CDR3: CASSIGRDDQPQHF; DNA: TGTGCCAGTAGTATCGGCAGGGATGATCAGCCCCAGCATTTT
size: many; D: TRBD1; V: TRBV10-3; J: TRBJ2-7; CDR3: CAISDGTAYEQYF; DNA: TGTGCCATCAGTGATGGGACAGCCTACGAGCAGTACTTC
size: many; D: TRBD1; V: TRBV5-5; J: TRBJ2-2; CDR3: CASKDRGANTGELFF; DNA: TGTGCCAGCAAGGACAGGGGGGCGAACACCGGGGAGCTGTTTTTT
size: -; D: TRBD1; V: TRBV3-1; J: TRBJ2-1; CDR3: CASSPGTEDNEQFF; DNA: TGTGCCAGCAGCCCCGGGACAGAGGACAATGAGCAGTTCTTC
size: -; D: -; V: TRBV27; J: TRBJ1-2; CDR3: CASSLSDKANYGYTF; DNA: TGTGCCAGCAGTTTATCGGACAAGGCTAACTATGGCTACACCTTC
size: many; D: -; V: TRBV3-1; J: TRBJ2-7; CDR3: CASSRDGLLGYEQYF; DNA: TGTGCCAGCAGCCGAGATGGTCTACTGGGATACGAGCAGTACTTC
size: many; D: -; V: TRBV19; J: TRBJ1-5; CDR3: CASILTGAGHQPQHF; DNA: TGTGCCAGTATTCTGACAGGAGCGGGTCATCAGCCCCAGCATTTT
size: many; D: -; V: TRBV7-2; J: TRBJ2-1; CDR3: CASSLDNNEQFF; DNA: TGTGCCAGCAGCTTGGATAACAATGAGCAGTTCTTC
size: many; D: -; V: TRBV6-1; J: TRBJ1-5; CDR3: CASSATPQEYQPQHF; DNA: TGTGCCAGCAGCGCTACCCCACAAGAATATCAGCCCCAGCATTTT
size: once; D: TRBD1; V: TRBV5-8; J: TRBJ2-7; CDR3: CASSLMEGTVVHEQYF; DNA: TGTGCCAGCAGCTTAATGGAAGGGACAGTGGTCCACGAGCAGTACTTC
size: many; D: -; V: TRBV24-1; J: TRBJ1-5; CDR3: CATSDFLGGNNQPQHF; DNA: TGTGCCACCAGTGATTTTCTAGGGGGAAACAATCAGCCCCAGCATTTT
size: few; D: -; V: TRBV25-1; J: TRBJ2-7; CDR3: CASSEFGGSFAYEQYF; DNA: TGTGCCAGCAGTGAATTTGGTGGGTCGTTTGCCTACGAGCAGTACTTC
size: many; D: -; V: TRBV7-2; J: TRBJ1-1; CDR3: CASSLGSRGGTEAFF; DNA: TGTGCCAGCAGCTTAGGCAGCAGGGGAGGGACTGAAGCTTTCTTT
size: -; D: -; V: TRBV4-1; J: TRBJ1-2; CDR3: CASSQDPGHSYGYTF; DNA: TGCGCCAGCAGCCAAGATCCCGGACACTCTTATGGCTACACCTTC
size: -; D: -; V: TRBV20-1; J: TRBJ2-1; CDR3: CSARGISRLYNEQFF; DNA: TGCAGTGCTAGAGGAATAAGCCGTCTATACAATGAGCAGTTCTTC
size: many; D: TRBD2; V: TRBV7-9; J: TRBJ2-5; CDR3: CASSRTPTSGRARGETQYF; DNA: TGTGCCAGCAGCCGAACCCCTACTAGCGGGAGGGCCCGGGGTGAGACCCAGTACTTC
size: once; D: -; V: TRBV30; J: TRBJ2-7; CDR3: CAWSVVPSVQYF; DNA: TGTGCCTGGAGTGTAGTGCCATCCGTGCAGTACTTC
size: many; D: -; V: TRBV6-1; J: TRBJ2-3; CDR3: CASSRWGTDTQYF; DNA: TGTGCCAGCAGCCGATGGGGCACAGATACGCAGTATTTT
size: few; D: TRBD1; V: TRBV6-1; J: TRBJ2-7; CDR3: CASSSPGGSYEQYF; DNA: TGTGCCAGCAGTTCCCCAGGGGGCTCCTACGAGCAGTACTTC
size: many; D: TRBD1; V: TRBV20-1; J: TRBJ1-5; CDR3: CSASWDRGLDQPQHF; DNA: TGCAGTGCTAGTTGGGACAGGGGGCTCGATCAGCCCCAGCATTTT
size: few; D: -; V: TRBV7-8; J: TRBJ2-7; CDR3: CASSLLRDGDEQYF; DNA: TGTGCCAGCAGCTTACTCAGGGACGGTGACGAGCAGTACTTC
size: -; D: TRBD1; V: TRBV30; J: TRBJ2-7; CDR3: CAWSTGTGNYEQYF; DNA: TGTGCCTGGAGTACCGGGACAGGGAACTACGAGCAGTACTTC
size: medium-sized; D: -; V: TRBV30; J: TRBJ2-7; CDR3: CAWSVSASYEQYF; DNA: TGTGCCTGGAGTGTATCAGCTTCCTACGAGCAGTACTTC
size: many; D: -; V: TRBV7-2; J: TRBJ2-3; CDR3: CASSFTDTQYF; DNA: TGTGCCAGCAGCTTTACAGATACGCAGTATTTT
size: many; D: TRBD1; V: TRBV20-1; J: TRBJ2-4; CDR3: CSASGDRGIDIQYF; DNA: TGCAGTGCTAGTGGGGACAGGGGGATTGACATTCAGTACTTC
size: many; D: -; V: TRBV7-9; J: TRBJ2-3; CDR3: CASIPRDSTDTQYF; DNA: TGTGCCAGCATCCCCCGGGACAGCACAGATACGCAGTATTTT
size: -; D: TRBD1; V: TRBV27; J: TRBJ2-7; CDR3: CASREGQVVSYEQYF; DNA: TGTGCCAGCAGAGAGGGACAGGTGGTCTCCTACGAACAGTACTTC
size: many; D: TRBD1; V: TRBV30; J: TRBJ2-7; CDR3: CAWSARQGPTYEQYF; DNA: TGTGCCTGGAGTGCACGACAGGGCCCTACCTACGAGCAGTACTTC
size: many; D: TRBD1; V: TRBV6-1; J: TRBJ1-1; CDR3: CATRGTGNTEAFF; DNA: TGTGCCACCCGGGGGACAGGGAACACTGAAGCTTTCTTT
size: medium-sized; D: TRBD2; V: TRBV6-1; J: TRBJ2-1; CDR3: CASSGTSGTYNEQFF; DNA: TGTGCCAGCAGTGGGACTAGCGGCACCTACAATGAGCAGTTCTTC
size: -; D: -; V: TRBV20-1; J: TRBJ2-7; CDR3: CSAPLGYYEQYF; DNA: TGCAGTGCTCCACTAGGGTACTACGAGCAGTATTTC
size: -; D: TRBD2; V: TRBV7-3; J: TRBJ2-3; CDR3: CASSFNYRVAGTDTQYF; DNA: TGTGCCAGCAGCTTTAATTACCGGGTAGCGGGAACAGATACGCAGTATTTT
size: many; D: TRBD1; V: TRBV7-2; J: TRBJ2-1; CDR3: CASSLRDRGFYEQFF; DNA: TGTGCCAGCAGCTTAAGGGACAGGGGGTTCTATGAGCAGTTCTTC
size: -; D: TRBD2; V: TRBV4-3; J: TRBJ2-1; CDR3: CASSQMTSGSSYNEQFF; DNA: TGCGCCAGCAGCCAGATGACTAGCGGGAGCTCCTACAATGAGCAGTTCTTC
size: many; D: TRBD1; V: TRBV6-4; J: TRBJ2-2; CDR3: CASSDGTGDTGELFF; DNA: TGTGCCAGCAGTGACGGGACAGGGGACACCGGGGAGCTGTTTTTT
size: -; D: TRBD1; V: TRBV11-2; J: TRBJ2-7; CDR3: CASSPGVGTGFPYEQYF; DNA: TGTGCCAGCAGCCCAGGGGTAGGGACAGGGTTTCCCTACGAGCAGTACTTC
size: medium-sized; D: TRBD2; V: TRBV20-1; J: TRBJ2-7; CDR3: CSAPVRASGIYEQYF; DNA: TGCAGTGCCCCAGTTAGGGCTAGCGGGATTTACGAGCAGTACTTC
size: many; D: TRBD1; V: TRBV28; J: TRBJ1-4; CDR3: CASSASTGGMDGEKLFF; DNA: TGTGCCAGCAGTGCATCCACAGGGGGCATGGATGGAGAAAAACTGTTTTTT
size: many; D: -; V: TRBV9; J: TRBJ2-1; CDR3: CASSVGRGTYNEQFF; DNA: TGTGCCAGCAGCGTAGGCAGGGGAACCTACAATGAGCAGTTCTTC
size: -; D: TRBD1; V: TRBV12-3/TRBV12-4; J: TRBJ1-2; CDR3: CANSSRDRTFF; DNA: TGTGCCAACAGTAGCAGGGACAGGACATTCTTC
size: many; D: TRBD1; V: TRBV28; J: TRBJ1-5; CDR3: CASSTTRTGPIRPQHF; DNA: TGTGCCAGCAGTACAACTAGGACAGGCCCAATCAGGCCCCAGCATTTT